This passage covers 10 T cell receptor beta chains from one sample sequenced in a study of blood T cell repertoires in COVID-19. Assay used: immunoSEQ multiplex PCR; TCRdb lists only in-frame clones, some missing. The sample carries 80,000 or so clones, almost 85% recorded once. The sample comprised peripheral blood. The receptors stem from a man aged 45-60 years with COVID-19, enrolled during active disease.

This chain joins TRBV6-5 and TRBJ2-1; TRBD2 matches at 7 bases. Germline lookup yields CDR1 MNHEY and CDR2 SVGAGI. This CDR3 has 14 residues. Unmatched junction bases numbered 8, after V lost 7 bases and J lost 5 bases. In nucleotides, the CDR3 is TGTGCCAGCATCGCGGCTAGCGGAAACAATGAGCAGTTCTTC. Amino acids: CASIAASGNNEQFF.

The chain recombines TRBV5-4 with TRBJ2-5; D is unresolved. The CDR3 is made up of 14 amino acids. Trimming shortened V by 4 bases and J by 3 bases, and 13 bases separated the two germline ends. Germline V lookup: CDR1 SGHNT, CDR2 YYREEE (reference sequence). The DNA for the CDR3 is TGTGCCAGCAGCGTCCCCTTACAGAAAGAGACCCAGTACTTC. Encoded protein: CASSVPLQKETQYF.

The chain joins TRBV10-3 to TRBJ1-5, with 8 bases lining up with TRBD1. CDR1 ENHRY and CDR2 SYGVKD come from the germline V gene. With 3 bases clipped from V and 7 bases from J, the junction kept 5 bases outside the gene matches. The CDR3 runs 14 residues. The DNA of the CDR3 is TGTGCCATCAGTGACCAGGGGGCGGGACAGCCCCAGCATTTT. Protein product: CAISDQGAGQPQHF.

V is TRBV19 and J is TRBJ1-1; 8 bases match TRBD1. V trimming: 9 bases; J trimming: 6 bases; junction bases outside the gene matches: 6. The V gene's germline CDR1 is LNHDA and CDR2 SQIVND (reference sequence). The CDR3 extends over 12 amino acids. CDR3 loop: CASQDREAEAFF. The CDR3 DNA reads TGTGCCAGCCAGGACAGGGAGGCTGAAGCTTTCTTT.

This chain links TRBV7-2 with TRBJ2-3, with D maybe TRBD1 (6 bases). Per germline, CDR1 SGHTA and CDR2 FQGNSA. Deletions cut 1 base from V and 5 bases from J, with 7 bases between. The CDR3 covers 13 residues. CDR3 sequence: CASSLGRGDTQYF. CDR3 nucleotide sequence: TGTGCCAGCAGCTTAGGCAGGGGAGATACGCAGTATTTT.

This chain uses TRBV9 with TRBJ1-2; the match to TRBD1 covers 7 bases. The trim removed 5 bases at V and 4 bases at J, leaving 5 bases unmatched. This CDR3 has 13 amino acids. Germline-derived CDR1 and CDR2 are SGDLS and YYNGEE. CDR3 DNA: TGTGCCAGCAGATCCCGGGACAGCTATGGCTACACCTTC. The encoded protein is CASRSRDSYGYTF.

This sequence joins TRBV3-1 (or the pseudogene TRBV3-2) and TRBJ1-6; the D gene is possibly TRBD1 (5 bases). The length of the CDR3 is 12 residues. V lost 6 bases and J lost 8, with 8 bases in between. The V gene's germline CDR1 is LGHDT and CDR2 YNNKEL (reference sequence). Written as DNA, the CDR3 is TGTGCCAGCAGAACGGGGGATTCACCCCTCCACTTT. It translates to CASRTGDSPLHF.

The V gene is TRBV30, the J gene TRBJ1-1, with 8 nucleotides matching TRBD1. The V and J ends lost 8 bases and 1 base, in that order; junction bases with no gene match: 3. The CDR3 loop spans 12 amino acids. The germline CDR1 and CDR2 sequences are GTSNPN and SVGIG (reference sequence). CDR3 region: CAHDRGNTEAFF. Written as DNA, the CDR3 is TGTGCCCACGACAGGGGGAACACTGAAGCTTTCTTT.

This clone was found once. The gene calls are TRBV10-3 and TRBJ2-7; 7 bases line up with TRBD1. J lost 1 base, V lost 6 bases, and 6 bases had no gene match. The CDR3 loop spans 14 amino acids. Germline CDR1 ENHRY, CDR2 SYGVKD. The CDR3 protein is CAISRDSSSYEQYF. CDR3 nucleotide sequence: TGTGCCATCAGCCGGGACAGCAGTTCCTACGAGCAGTACTTC.

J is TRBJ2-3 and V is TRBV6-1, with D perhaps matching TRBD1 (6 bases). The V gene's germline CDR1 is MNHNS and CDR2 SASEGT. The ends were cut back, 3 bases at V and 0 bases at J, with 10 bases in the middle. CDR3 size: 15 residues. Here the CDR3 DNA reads TGTGCCAGCAGTGAGGTACAGGGTAGCACAGATACGCAGTATTTT. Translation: CASSEVQGSTDTQYF.